This T cell receptor (beta chain) stems from a study of T cells in narcolepsy. The CDR3 runs to 16 residues. TCRdb's copy holds only in-frame clones and misses some; the assay was immunoSEQ multiplex PCR. The table has 25,000 to 35,000 clones, roughly 80% seen once. As to this clone: One end of the junction varies from germline; a read error may be responsible.

This receptor was taken from a human donor with narcolepsy. The source material was CD45RA- memory CD4+ T cells from PBMCs. J is TRBJ2-2 and V is TRBV23-1; D gene ambiguous. TRBV23-1 is noted as an ORF with a role that remains uncertain. CDR3 DNA sequence: TGCGCCAGGAGTCCCCGGTTGGACCGATTGGCCGGGGAGCTGTTTTTT. Translating it yields CARSPRLDRLAGELFF.